Here is one T cell receptor beta chain with its context. Its antigen is unknown. The CDR3 spans 16 residues. CDR1 is SGHVS and CDR2 is FNYEAQ in the germline V gene. V lost 0 bases and J 0 bases, leaving 11 bases between the germline ends. Data came from immunoSEQ multiplex PCR; TCRdb stores just in-frame clones and leaves some out. The sample yields about 680,000 clones, 92% seen once. These data are taken from a study of shared clonotypes between healthy human individuals. General study findings and limits: Despite large depth, rarefaction showed incomplete sorted-subset sequencing. The diversity represented, both genetic and in exposure history, was limited by few donors.

CD8 cells classed as naive were CD45RO-negative and positively selected for CCR7, excluding terminally differentiated effector memory CD45RA+ cells. J is TRBJ2-5 and V is TRBV7-6, with D unclear. This TCR was sampled from a man under 40 in good health. Material: naive CD8+ T cells sorted from blood. CDR3: CASSLAGYRYQETQYF. CDR3 DNA sequence: TGTGCCAGCAGCTTAGCTGGCTATCGGTACCAAGAGACCCAGTACTTC.